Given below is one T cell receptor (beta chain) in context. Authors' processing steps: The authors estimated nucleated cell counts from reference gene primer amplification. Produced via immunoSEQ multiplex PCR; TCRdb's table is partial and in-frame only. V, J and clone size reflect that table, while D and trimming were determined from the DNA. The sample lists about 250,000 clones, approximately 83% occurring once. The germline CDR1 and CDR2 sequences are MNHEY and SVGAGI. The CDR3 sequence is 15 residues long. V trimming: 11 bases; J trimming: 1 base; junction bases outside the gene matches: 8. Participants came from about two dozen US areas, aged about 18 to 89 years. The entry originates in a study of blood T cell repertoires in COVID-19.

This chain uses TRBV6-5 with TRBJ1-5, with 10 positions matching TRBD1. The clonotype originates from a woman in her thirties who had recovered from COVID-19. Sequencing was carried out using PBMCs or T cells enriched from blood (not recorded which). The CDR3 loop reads CAARQGAASNQPQHF. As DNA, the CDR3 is TGTGCCGCCAGACAGGGGGCGGCGAGCAATCAGCCCCAGCATTTT.